The 24 T cell receptor beta chains in this list originate from one sample, sequenced in a study of cytomegalovirus exposure and HLA in healthy donors. PCR used 60 Vbeta primers and 13 Jbeta primers. Measured with immunoSEQ multiplex PCR; TCRdb has only the in-frame clones, and not every one. The data show 95,000 to 150,000 clones, roughly four fifths seen once. The specimen was PBMCs. These receptors originate from a woman aged 25 to 45 in good health and CMV-seropositive.

The rearrangement joins TRBV7-6 to TRBJ2-1; D unclear. Deletions cut 4 bases from V and 7 bases from J, with 17 bases between. The CDR3 covers 15 residues. Per the germline V gene, CDR1 is SGHVS and CDR2 is FNYEAQ. CDR3 protein: CASSSLVTGWNEQFF. CDR3 sequence (DNA): TGTGCCAGCAGCTCCCTAGTTACTGGGTGGAATGAGCAGTTCTTC.

This chain joins TRBV6-6 and TRBJ2-5, with a weak D call TRBD1 (5 bases). Trimming shortened V by 6 bases and J by 5 bases, and 16 bases separated the two germline ends. Germline CDR1 and CDR2: MNHNY and SVGAGI (reference sequence). The CDR3 loop spans 14 amino acids. CDR3 nucleotides: TGTGCCAGCAGAAAACAAGGGGATGTGGAGACCCAGTACTTC. This translates into CASRKQGDVETQYF.

The rearrangement links TRBV11-2 to TRBJ2-1; TRBD1 matches 7 bases. Trimming took 5 bases from V and 3 from J; bases not matched to a gene: 13. Germline V gene lookup returns CDR1 SGHAT and CDR2 FQNNGV. CDR3 length equals 17 residues. Written as DNA, the CDR3 is TGTGCCAGCAGCGGTAGGCGTCCAGGGGGAAACTACAATGAGCAGTTCTTC. Translation: CASSGRRPGGNYNEQFF.

This clone is a singleton in its sample. This same CDR3 is encoded by further DNA sequences in the sample. The gene calls are TRBV5-1 and TRBJ2-3, with 8 bases matching TRBD2. Losses at the gene ends were 1 base for V and 6 bases for J; bases not matched to a gene: 7. Germline assignment: CDR1 SGHRS and CDR2 YFSETQ. The CDR3 is 15 residues long. The CDR3 is CASSLLNPGGDTQYF. DNA of the CDR3: TGCGCCAGCAGCTTGTTGAACCCGGGGGGGGATACGCAGTATTTT.

This clone was picked up a small number of times. The chain employs TRBV29-1 and TRBJ2-4, with no clear D. Trimming removed 8 bases from V and 2 bases from J, with 7 bases in between. The CDR3 contains 11 residues. The V gene's germline CDR1 is SQVTM and CDR2 ANQGSEA. CDR3 sequence: CSTRTKNIQYF. CDR3 in DNA: TGCAGCACGCGCACCAAAAACATTCAGTACTTC.

This clone was observed a single time. The genes are TRBV7-3 and TRBJ2-3; 10 bases align to TRBD2. Germline-derived CDR1 and CDR2 are SGHTA and FQGTGA. Germline trimming cut 5 bases from V and 1 base from J; bases unmatched to any gene: 0. The CDR3 has 14 residues. CDR3 sequence (DNA): TGTGCCAGCAGCCTAGCGGGGGGCACAGATACGCAGTATTTT. Its protein product is CASSLAGGTDTQYF.

The chain joins TRBV7-2 to TRBJ1-2; the D is unclear. V was pared by 1 base and J by 3 bases, with 12 bases between. The CDR3 spans 15 residues. Germline values: CDR1 SGHTA, CDR2 FQGNSA. The CDR3 DNA follows: TGTGCCAGCAGCTTAGTCAGCTTGGAGTACTATGGCTACACCTTC. Protein: CASSLVSLEYYGYTF.

The CDR3 protein is CASSQDYWGDSPLHF. As DNA, the CDR3 is TGTGCCAGCAGCCAAGATTACTGGGGGGATTCACCCCTCCACTTT. This chain joins TRBV14 and TRBJ1-6; possibly TRBD1 for D (5 bases). Looked up from germline, CDR1 is SGHDN and CDR2 is FVKESK. The V and J ends lost 0 bases and 8 bases respectively, with 11 bases between them. This CDR3 is 15 amino acids long.

The chain recombines TRBV30 with TRBJ2-3; D is possibly TRBD2 (6 bases). Germline assignment: CDR1 GTSNPN and CDR2 SVGIG (reference sequence). The CDR3 loop spans 11 amino acids. V was cut by 2 bases and J by 8 bases, with 8 bases left in between. CDR3 bases: TGTGCCTGGAGTCTGGGAGGTACGCAGTATTTT. Translating it yields CAWSLGGTQYF.

The chain joins TRBV25-1 to TRBJ2-3; 8 nucleotides align to TRBD2. This CDR3 contains 17 residues. Germline CDR1 reads MGHDK; CDR2 reads SYGVNS. The junction had 16 bases not matched to a gene; V was cut back by 8 bases and J by 3 bases. DNA of the CDR3: TGTGCCAGCGGTCCACTTAAAGCGGGGGCTTGGACAGATACGCAGTATTTT. Its translation: CASGPLKAGAWTDTQYF. Full variable domain (missing parts from reference TRBV25-1 and TRBJ2-3): EADIYQTPRYLVIGTGKKITLECSQTMGHDKMYWYQQDPGMELHLIHYSYGVNSTEKGDLSSESTVSRIRTEHFPLTLESARPSHTSQYLCASGPLKAGAWTDTQYFGPGTRLTVL.

This clone was seen a few times. The chain has TRBV11-2 and TRBJ1-3; 7 bases match TRBD1. Trimming at V came to 5 bases and at J to 4 bases, leaving 5 bases not matched to a gene. Germline V lookup: CDR1 SGHAT, CDR2 FQNNGV. The CDR3 has 14 amino acids. CDR3 sequence (DNA): TGTGCCAGCAGCCCCGACAGGGCCGGAAACACCATATATTTT. It specifies CASSPDRAGNTIYF.

The CDR3 region is CASSFDPGYEQYF. The CDR3 nucleotides read TGTGCCAGCAGCTTCGATCCGGGCTACGAGCAGTACTTC. This sequence joins TRBV7-2 and TRBJ2-7; no clear D gene. This CDR3 has 13 amino acids. CDR1 is SGHTA and CDR2 is FQGNSA in the germline V gene. Trimming took off 3 bases at V and 3 bases at J, with 9 bases between the two ends.

CDR3 nucleotide sequence: TGTGCCAGCCTCCAAAGGGATAGGGGGCAAATCTATGGCTACACCTTC. Protein sequence: CASLQRDRGQIYGYTF. V and J are TRBV5-4 and TRBJ1-2; 7 bases align to TRBD1. Per germline, CDR1 SGHNT and CDR2 YYREEE (reference sequence). The CDR3 is 16 amino acids. Trimming at V came to 7 bases and at J to 4 bases, leaving 16 bases not matched to a gene.

The V gene is TRBV4-3, the J gene TRBJ1-2; a weak D match, TRBD1 (6 bases). Germline CDR1 LGHNA, CDR2 YSLEER. V gave up 0 bases and J gave up 7 bases, with 24 bases separating them. CDR3 length: 18 residues. CDR3 sequence reads: CASSQEYRGRGLFSGYTF. In DNA, the CDR3 is TGCGCCAGCAGCCAAGAGTATAGGGGCAGGGGTCTATTTTCTGGCTACACCTTC.

In its sample, this clone was seen a few times. This chain links TRBV4-3 with TRBJ2-7, with no clear D. The CDR3 contains 15 residues. The V and J ends lost 0 bases and 0 bases respectively, with 9 bases between them. Germline V CDR1 and CDR2: LGHNA, YSLEER. The DNA for the CDR3 is TGCGCCAGCAGCCAAGAAAGTTGGGCCTCCTACGAGCAGTACTTC. Translated: CASSQESWASYEQYF.

This chain connects TRBV7-9 to TRBJ1-1; weak D call: TRBD1 (6 bases). The CDR3 runs to 14 residues. V dropped 4 bases and J dropped 9 bases, with 18 bases sitting between them. Germline-derived CDR1 and CDR2 are SEHNR and FQNEAQ (reference sequence). This CDR3 is CASSSDSVGRKAFF. For the CDR3, the DNA is TGTGCCAGCAGCTCGGACAGTGTGGGTCGGAAAGCTTTCTTT.

The chain recombines TRBV19 with TRBJ1-1, with TRBD1 matching 7 bases. CDR1 is LNHDA, CDR2 SQIVND, per germline (reference sequence). V shed 6 bases and J 2 bases; nucleotides not matched to a gene: 18. This CDR3 comprises 18 residues. The CDR3 sequence is CASRKGPGGTGTNTEAFF. For the CDR3, the DNA is TGTGCCAGTAGAAAGGGACCAGGGGGAACCGGCACCAACACTGAAGCTTTCTTT.

The V and J genes are TRBV5-1 and TRBJ1-1; a weak D match, TRBD1 (6 bases). The CDR3 length is 15 residues. The ends were cut back, 0 bases at V and 1 base at J, with 10 bases in the middle. From germline, CDR1 is SGHRS and CDR2 YFSETQ. The CDR3 DNA reads TGCGCCAGCAGCTTGGAGCCGGGACAGAACACTGAAGCTTTCTTT. It translates to CASSLEPGQNTEAFF.

This chain connects TRBV7-3 to TRBJ2-1; a possible D gene is TRBD2 (7 bases). The CDR3 covers 12 residues. Trimming removed 4 bases from V and 10 bases from J, with 11 bases in between. Germline V gene lookup returns CDR1 SGHTA and CDR2 FQGTGA. CDR3 sequence: CASSSGGQEQFF. Here the CDR3 DNA reads TGTGCCAGCAGCTCCGGGGGGCAAGAGCAGTTCTTC.

By share, this clone ranks as medium-sized. The chain uses TRBV6-1 and TRBJ1-3, with D hard to call. Germline-derived CDR1 and CDR2 are MNHNS and SASEGT. Trimming cost V 7 bases and J 4 bases, with 14 bases left between them. The CDR3 length is 14 residues. CDR3 protein: CASIGVSGGNTIYF. The CDR3 nucleotides are TGTGCCAGCATTGGGGTGTCGGGAGGAAACACCATATATTTT.

This clone was observed a handful of times. This chain connects TRBV5-4 to TRBJ2-1; 7 positions agree with TRBD2. CDR1 SGHNT and CDR2 YYREEE come from the germline V gene (reference sequence). The length of the CDR3 is 15 residues. The V gene end was trimmed by 4 bases and the J gene end by 5 bases; junction bases not matched to a gene: 9. CDR3 sequence: CASSPQRGQNNEQFF. DNA for the CDR3: TGTGCCAGCAGCCCCCAGCGGGGCCAAAACAATGAGCAGTTCTTC.

As concerns this clone: This sample also contains other DNA sequences that code for the same CDR3. The chain carries TRBV5-6 and TRBJ2-3; 8 bases line up with TRBD1. V shed 0 bases and J 3 bases; nucleotides not matched to a gene: 3. Germline CDR1 is SGHDT and CDR2 is YYEEEE. The CDR3 is made up of 15 amino acids. The CDR3 region is CASSLGQGATDTQYF. CDR3 nucleotides: TGTGCCAGCAGCTTGGGGCAGGGGGCTACAGATACGCAGTATTTT.

The J gene is TRBJ2-5, the V gene TRBV4-1; D remains unclear. Trimming pared 6 bases from V and 5 bases from J, leaving 19 bases between. The germline CDR1 and CDR2 sequences are MGHRA and YSYEKL. This CDR3 spans 15 amino acids. The CDR3 region is CASRSDPASSETQYF. CDR3 sequence (DNA): TGCGCCAGCAGGTCTGACCCCGCTAGTTCCGAGACCCAGTACTTC.

The chain has TRBV7-8 and TRBJ1-1; 7 nucleotides line up with TRBD1. The length of the CDR3 is 14 residues. Germline CDR1 is SGHVS and CDR2 is FQNEAQ. Losses at the gene ends were 5 bases for V and 2 bases for J; bases not matched to a gene: 5. The CDR3 protein is CASSPRDRNTEAFF. CDR3 DNA: TGTGCCAGCAGCCCCCGGGACAGAAACACTGAAGCTTTCTTT.